These T cell receptor beta chains were read from a single sample in a study of shared clonotypes between healthy human individuals. The repertoire was sequenced with immunoSEQ multiplex PCR; TCRdb's copy has only in-frame clones and lacks some. The sample includes hundreds of thousands of clones, about 76% of them seen just once. Source material: PBMCs. The receptors shown here come from a woman in her thirties or forties in good health. Some clones in this sample may be carry-over from other donors' samples. CDR3s include the opening cysteine and the closing phenylalanine or tryptophan. D genes are given only for firm matches. For some rows the clone size is stated as once, few or many, or as a class when expanded; others skip it.

V	J	D	size	CDR3	DNA
TRBV7-3	TRBJ2-2	-	-	CASSLTSQNTGELFF	TGTGCCAGCAGCCTTACTAGCCAAAACACCGGGGAGCTGTTTTTT
TRBV6-1	TRBJ1-2	TRBD1	-	CASSEVGTGDGYTF	TGTGCCAGCAGTGAAGTAGGGACAGGGGATGGCTACACCTTC
TRBV29-1	TRBJ1-1	-	-	CSGKLATERAFF	TGCAGCGGTAAGTTGGCCACGGAGCGGGCTTTCTTT
TRBV7-3	TRBJ1-1	-	-	CASSADPPGGAGSEAFF	TGTGCCAGCTCGGCGGATCCCCCGGGGGGGGCAGGGAGTGAAGCTTTCTTT
TRBV10-3	TRBJ2-5	TRBD1	-	CAISGDRAQETQYF	TGTGCCATCAGCGGGGACAGGGCCCAAGAGACCCAGTACTTC
TRBV30	TRBJ2-2	TRBD2	once	CAWSGKDGLVITGELFF	TGTGCCTGGAGCGGTAAGGATGGACTAGTGATAACCGGGGAGCTGTTTTTT
TRBV7-2	TRBJ1-2	-	-	CASSLRQLNYGYTF	TGTGCCAGCAGCTTACGCCAGCTCAACTATGGCTACACCTTC
TRBV10-3	TRBJ2-7	-	once	CAISDTPPYEQYF	TGTGCCATCAGTGACACACCTCCCTACGAGCAGTACTTC
TRBV7-2	TRBJ2-1	TRBD2	-	CASSPQSGTSGVQFF	TGTGCCAGCAGCCCCCAATCCGGGACTAGCGGGGTGCAGTTCTTC
TRBV5-1	TRBJ2-3	-	-	CASSWDGFSTDTQYF	TGCGCCAGCAGCTGGGACGGGTTTAGCACAGATACGCAGTATTTT
TRBV6-6	TRBJ2-7	TRBD2	-	CASRPTSGRREQYF	TGTGCCAGCAGGCCCACTAGCGGGAGGCGCGAGCAGTACTTC
TRBV4-2	TRBJ2-3	-	once	CASSQEGAGGGGTQYF	TGTGCCAGCAGCCAAGAGGGGGCAGGGGGAGGAGGTACGCAGTATTTT
TRBV30	TRBJ1-2	-	-	CAWSLGENYGYTF	TGTGCCTGGAGTCTAGGGGAAAACTATGGCTACACCTTC
TRBV9	TRBJ1-1	TRBD1	-	CASNTGANTEAFF	TGTGCCAGCAACACAGGGGCGAACACTGAAGCTTTCTTT
TRBV7-2	TRBJ2-2	-	-	CASSLFAGEGTGELFF	TGTGCCAGCAGCTTATTCGCAGGCGAGGGCACCGGGGAGCTGTTTTTT